The 27 T cell receptor beta chains below were found in one sample sequenced in a study of primary melanoma T cells and metastatic recurrence. The protocol was immunoSEQ multiplex PCR, while the TCRdb copy is restricted to in-frame clones and leaves out a portion. The table has 1,500 to 2,000 clones, around 80% seen once. Sequenced: melanoma tumor tissue. These receptors were obtained from a human donor with melanoma.

This clone was counted only a few times. The V call is TRBV11-3, the J call TRBJ2-7, with 9 bases that match TRBD2. This CDR3 contains 14 residues. Germline CDR1 and CDR2: SGHNT and YENEEA. Unmatched junction bases numbered 6, after V lost 2 bases and J lost 7 bases. CDR3 amino acids: CASSLLAGTGEQYF. CDR3 in DNA: TGTGCCAGCAGCTTACTAGCGGGGACGGGGGAGCAGTACTTC.

The J gene is TRBJ1-2, the V gene TRBV18; maybe TRBD1 (6 bases). The CDR3 sequence is 13 residues long. The V and J ends lost 3 bases and 5 bases respectively, with 10 bases between them. Germline values: CDR1 KGHSH, CDR2 LQKENI. The CDR3 region has the DNA TGTGCCAGCTCACCGATCAGGGGTTATGGCTACACCTTC. It translates to CASSPIRGYGYTF.

The rearrangement links TRBV6-7 to TRBJ1-2; TRBD1 matches 8 bases. TRBV6-7 is an ORF; its function is uncertain. Trimming at V came to 0 bases and at J to 7 bases, leaving 7 bases not matched to a gene. The CDR3 length is 15 residues. The CDR3 DNA follows: TGTGCCAGCAGTTACTCGGGCAGGGGGCAATTTGGCTACACCTTC. This encodes CASSYSGRGQFGYTF.

Sample share makes this clone large. The chain has TRBV11-3 and TRBJ1-1; a possible D gene is TRBD1 (6 bases). V was cut by 3 bases and J by 2 bases, with 13 bases left in between. Germline CDR1 SGHNT, CDR2 YENEEA. The CDR3 has 15 amino acids. The CDR3, as DNA: TGTGCCAGCAGCTTCGACAGGAGCCCTAACACTGAAGCTTTCTTT. Translated, it gives CASSFDRSPNTEAFF.

The chain carries TRBV19 and TRBJ2-7; no definite D call. The CDR3 loop spans 11 amino acids. Trimming pared 2 bases from V and 8 bases from J, leaving 7 bases between. Germline V gene sequence: CDR1 LNHDA, CDR2 SQIVND (reference sequence). The CDR3 DNA reads TGTGCCAGTAGTATATTTGGCAAGCAGTACTTC. Translating it yields CASSIFGKQYF. The variable domain in full, completed from reference TRBV19 and TRBJ2-7, reads DGGITQSPKYLFRKEGQNVTLSCEQNLNHDAMYWYRQDPGQGLRLIYYSQIVNDFQKGDIAEGYSVSREKKESFPLTVTSAQKNPTAFYLCASSIFGKQYFGPGTRLTVT.

The V and J genes are TRBV7-7 and TRBJ1-1, with D tentatively TRBD1 (5 bases). Trimming took 5 bases from V and 6 from J, leaving 22 bases between them. The CDR3 is 16 amino acids. CDR1 is SSHAT and CDR2 is FNYEAQ in the germline V gene (reference sequence). The CDR3 bases are TGTGCCAGCAGCCAGTATCCCCGGGAGGGGCGTGCTGAAGCTTTCTTT. Translation: CASSQYPREGRAEAFF.

The V call is TRBV29-1, the J call TRBJ2-2; D is undetermined. The CDR3 has 12 residues. CDR1 SQVTM and CDR2 ANQGSEA come from the germline V gene. Between the trimmed V and J ends, which lost 0 bases and 6 bases, there was a span of 5 bases. The CDR3 protein is CSVEEGSGELFF. CDR3 DNA sequence: TGCAGCGTTGAAGAGGGGTCCGGGGAGCTGTTTTTT.

The chain employs TRBV15 and TRBJ1-2, with 7 bases lining up with TRBD1. Per germline, CDR1 LNHNV and CDR2 YYDKDF (reference sequence). The length of the CDR3 is 15 residues. The J segment lost 6 bases and the V segment lost 4 bases, leaving 11 bases of the junction unmatched. The CDR3 here is CATSKGSLDRNGYTF. CDR3 in DNA: TGTGCCACCAGCAAAGGGTCCCTGGACAGGAATGGCTACACCTTC.

The chain is built from TRBV7-1 and TRBJ2-3; D gene unclear. TRBV7-1 is recorded as an ORF, its role being uncertain. The CDR3 loop spans 14 amino acids. Trimming took off 6 bases at V and 4 bases at J, with 14 bases between the two ends. The CDR3, as DNA: TGTGCCAGCAGTGAGCCCTACTTAGCAGATACGCAGTATTTT. Translation: CASSEPYLADTQYF.

This rearrangement joins TRBV18 to TRBJ2-7; TRBD2 is a possible D gene (6 bases). Germline V gene data show CDR1 as KGHSH and CDR2 as LQKENI. CDR3 length: 14 residues. V lost 10 bases and J 3 bases, leaving 19 bases between the germline ends. DNA of the CDR3: TGTGCCACCGTTCCGGGACTCACACTCTACGAGCAGTACTTC. Translating it yields CATVPGLTLYEQYF.

The chain recombines TRBV6-8 with TRBJ2-1; 7 bases match TRBD2. CDR3 length equals 14 residues. Germline CDR1 is MNHGY and CDR2 is SAAAGT. V was clipped by 8 bases and J by 4 bases; unmatched bases: 8. The CDR3 sequence is CASGRLADYNEQFF. Here the CDR3 DNA reads TGTGCCAGCGGGAGACTAGCAGATTACAATGAGCAGTTCTTC.

Only one count was recorded for this clone. The rearrangement joins TRBV23-1 to TRBJ2-2; D is perhaps TRBD1 or TRBD2 (6 bases each). Being an ORF, TRBV23-1 has a function that is uncertain. This CDR3 comprises 16 residues. V was trimmed by 6 bases and J by 0 bases, leaving 14 bases between them. The CDR3 spells CASSFPGGANTGELFF. Here the CDR3 DNA reads TGCGCCAGCAGCTTCCCCGGGGGCGCGAACACCGGGGAGCTGTTTTTT.

The J gene is TRBJ1-2, the V gene TRBV18; 7 bases fit TRBD1. J was trimmed by 4 bases and V by 4 bases; bases with no gene match: 6. Per the germline V gene, CDR1 is KGHSH and CDR2 is LQKENI. The CDR3 is made up of 14 amino acids. CDR3 nucleotide sequence: TGTGCCAGCTCACTCCGGGACAGTCGCTATGGCTACACCTTC. It is translated as CASSLRDSRYGYTF.

The V gene is TRBV6-8, the J gene TRBJ1-5; 8 positions match TRBD1. The germline gives CDR1 MNHGY, CDR2 SAAAGT. This CDR3 has 13 residues. Trimming at V came to 10 bases and at J to 1 base, leaving 3 bases not matched to a gene. CDR3 bases: TGTGCCATAACAGGGGGAAGCAATCAGCCCCAGCATTTT. As protein: CAITGGSNQPQHF.

The V call is TRBV11-3, the J call TRBJ2-1, with no clear D. This CDR3 comprises 17 residues. Germline CDR1 and CDR2: SGHNT and YENEEA. Trimming took off 1 base at V and 0 bases at J, with 13 bases between the two ends. CDR3 sequence: CASSLVGGSSSYNEQFF. Here the CDR3 DNA reads TGTGCCAGCAGCTTAGTGGGCGGCTCGAGCTCCTACAATGAGCAGTTCTTC.

The chain is built from TRBV18 and TRBJ1-2; D uncertain. This CDR3 region has 13 residues. Per germline, CDR1 KGHSH and CDR2 LQKENI. V was cut by 2 bases and J by 2 bases, with 6 bases left in between. Written as DNA, the CDR3 is TGTGCCAGCTCACCAAACGAGAACTATGGCTACACCTTC. Residues: CASSPNENYGYTF.

This sequence joins TRBV12-5 and TRBJ1-3; unclear D gene. The CDR3 contains 13 residues. Germline V gene lookup returns CDR1 LGHNT and CDR2 FRNRAP. DNA of the CDR3: TGTGCCAGCCGAAGATTATCTGGAAACACCATATATTTT. This translates into CASRRLSGNTIYF.

V is TRBV15 and J is TRBJ2-2; 7 nucleotides agree with TRBD1. Germline-derived CDR1 and CDR2 are LNHNV and YYDKDF (reference sequence). J gave up 4 bases and V 2 bases, and 7 bases lay outside the gene matches. The CDR3 runs 16 residues. The CDR3 sequence is CATSRPRQGGTGELFF. The CDR3 coding sequence is TGTGCCACCAGCAGACCCAGACAGGGTGGCACCGGGGAGCTGTTTTTT.

This chain uses TRBV29-1 with TRBJ2-7, with D tentatively TRBD1 (6 bases). Germline lookup yields CDR1 SQVTM and CDR2 ANQGSEA. V gave up 3 bases and J gave up 0 bases, with 9 bases separating them. The CDR3 runs to 13 residues. The CDR3 protein is CSVDRGGSYEQYF. In nucleotides, the CDR3 is TGCAGCGTTGATCGAGGGGGCTCCTACGAGCAGTACTTC.

Here the CDR3 reads CASSSHTGTAGYSPLHF. The CDR3, as DNA: TGTGCCAGCAGCTCCCACACTGGGACGGCCGGTTATTCACCCCTCCACTTT. The chain is built from TRBV11-3 and TRBJ1-6, with TRBD1 as a possible D gene (5 bases). This CDR3 comprises 17 residues. The V end was cut by 4 bases, the J end by 8 bases, with 21 bases between. The germline V gene has CDR1 SGHNT and CDR2 YENEEA.

The CDR3 DNA follows: TGTGCCAGTAGTTCTGGGGAACATGAGCAGTTCTTC. Protein product: CASSSGEHEQFF. The rearrangement links TRBV19 to TRBJ2-1; D is uncertain. CDR1 and CDR2 (germline): LNHDA, SQIVND (reference sequence). The CDR3 length is 12 residues. The ends were cut back, 5 bases at V and 8 bases at J, with 10 bases in the middle. The complete variable domain, with remaining parts taken from reference TRBV19 and TRBJ2-1, reads DGGITQSPKYLFRKEGQNVTLSCEQNLNHDAMYWYRQDPGQGLRLIYYSQIVNDFQKGDIAEGYSVSREKKESFPLTVTSAQKNPTAFYLCASSSGEHEQFFGPGTRLTVL.

V usage is TRBV19 and J usage is TRBJ1-1; perhaps TRBD1 as D (6 bases). The germline V gene encodes CDR1 LNHDA and CDR2 SQIVND (reference sequence). Trimming shortened V by 4 bases and J by 7 bases, and 25 bases separated the two germline ends. The CDR3 spans 17 residues. CDR3 sequence reads: CASSRAGTRERAGEAFF. CDR3 bases: TGTGCCAGTAGTAGGGCCGGGACAAGGGAAAGGGCTGGTGAAGCTTTCTTT.

The chain recombines TRBV30 with TRBJ2-5, with a possible D match to TRBD2 (5 bases). Looked up from germline, CDR1 is GTSNPN and CDR2 is SVGIG (reference sequence). Trimming pared 7 bases from V and 3 bases from J, leaving 12 bases between. The CDR3 has 12 amino acids. The CDR3 DNA sequence: TGTGCCTCCCTAGCCCCTAAAGAGACCCAGTACTTC. The encoded protein is CASLAPKETQYF.

The genes are TRBV18 and TRBJ1-1, with D possibly being TRBD1 (6 bases). V was pared by 3 bases and J by 0 bases, with 8 bases between. This CDR3 is 14 amino acids long. CDR1 is KGHSH and CDR2 is LQKENI in the germline V gene. This chain's CDR3 is CASSPRGMNTEAFF. CDR3 coding DNA: TGTGCCAGCTCACCCAGGGGTATGAACACTGAAGCTTTCTTT.

The V gene is TRBV6-8, the J gene TRBJ1-3; a weak D match, TRBD1 (6 bases). V lost 7 bases and J lost 0, with 13 bases in between. The CDR3 is 15 amino acids. CDR1 and CDR2 (germline): MNHGY, SAAAGT. Here the CDR3 reads CASIGQFLSGNTIYF. CDR3 in DNA: TGTGCCAGCATCGGACAGTTTCTCTCTGGAAACACCATATATTTT.

The chain carries TRBV10-2 and TRBJ1-5, with D unclear. V lost 5 bases and J lost 4, with 9 bases in between. There are 13 residues in the CDR3. Germline V lookup: CDR1 WSHSY, CDR2 SAAADI. For the CDR3, the DNA is TGCGCCAGCAGTAACATAAATAATCAGCCCCAGCATTTT. Its protein product is CASSNINNQPQHF.

The chain carries TRBV19 and TRBJ1-5, with D unclear. Germline V gene lookup returns CDR1 LNHDA and CDR2 SQIVND (reference sequence). Trimming stripped 3 bases from V and 6 bases from J, with 9 bases between. The CDR3 has 13 residues. Written as DNA, the CDR3 is TGTGCCAGTAGTATGGGAGGTCTTCAGCCCCAGCATTTT. It is translated as CASSMGGLQPQHF.